These 13 T cell receptor beta chains came from one sample sequenced in a study of cytomegalovirus exposure and HLA in healthy donors. PCR employed 60 Vbeta and 13 Jbeta primers. The method was immunoSEQ multiplex PCR; TCRdb's version includes in-frame clones alone and lacks a portion of them. The repertoire holds 150,000 to 200,000 clones, with 84% as singletons. The sequencing sample was made of PBMCs. Source of these receptors: a boy aged 10-17 years in good health and CMV-seronegative.

The chain has TRBV27 and TRBJ2-1, with 7 bases fitting TRBD2. The length of the CDR3 is 12 residues. Germline V lookup: CDR1 MNHEY, CDR2 SMNVEV (reference sequence). V dropped 6 bases and J dropped 10; count of bases not matched to a gene: 6. CDR3 in DNA: TGTGCCAGCAGCCCGGGACTACCAGAGCAGTTCTTC. It yields the protein CASSPGLPEQFF.

V and J are TRBV19 and TRBJ2-7, with 11 positions matching TRBD2. In germline, CDR1 is LNHDA, CDR2 SQIVND (reference sequence). Trimming removed 6 bases from V and 6 bases from J; junction bases left unmatched: 13. The CDR3 has 16 residues. CDR3 protein: CASSKPGTSGWGEQYF. The CDR3 DNA sequence: TGTGCCAGTAGCAAACCCGGGACTAGCGGATGGGGCGAGCAGTACTTC.

The V and J genes are TRBV7-6 and TRBJ2-1; 7 positions agree with TRBD2. The length of the CDR3 is 16 residues. Looked up from germline, CDR1 is SGHVS and CDR2 is FNYEAQ. With 5 bases clipped from V and 0 bases from J, the junction kept 7 bases outside the gene matches. CDR3 DNA sequence: TGTGCCAGCAGCCTGGGACTACAGAGCTCCTACAATGAGCAGTTCTTC. Its translation is CASSLGLQSSYNEQFF.

The V gene is TRBV6-5, the J gene TRBJ2-4, with D unresolved. CDR1 is MNHEY and CDR2 is SVGAGI in the germline V gene. Trimming shortened V by 6 bases and J by 0 bases, and 6 bases separated the two germline ends. CDR3 length equals 13 residues. The CDR3 DNA sequence: TGTGCCAGCAGCACAATAGCCAAAAACATTCAGTACTTC. Translating it yields CASSTIAKNIQYF.

The chain carries TRBV7-6 and TRBJ1-5; D is possibly TRBD1 (6 bases). This CDR3 has 14 residues. Germline CDR1 SGHVS, CDR2 FNYEAQ. Trimming took off 5 bases at V and 1 base at J, with 9 bases between the two ends. As DNA, the CDR3 is TGTGCCAGCAGCAACGGACAGAGCAATCAGCCCCAGCATTTT. It codes for CASSNGQSNQPQHF.

The genes are TRBV6-5 and TRBJ2-7; D is possibly TRBD2 (6 bases). CDR1 and CDR2 (germline): MNHEY, SVGAGI. The V gene lost 1 base and the J gene lost 7 bases, with 14 bases spanning the gap. The CDR3 sequence is 14 residues long. The CDR3 coding sequence is TGTGCCAGCAGTTACTATGGGACTTCTAGGGAGCAGTACTTC. Amino acid sequence: CASSYYGTSREQYF.

The chain carries TRBV13 and TRBJ1-5, with D uncertain. The length of the CDR3 is 15 residues. V was clipped by 0 bases and J by 3 bases, with 9 bases between them. Per germline, CDR1 PRHDT and CDR2 FYEKMQ (reference sequence). As DNA, the CDR3 is TGTGCCAGCAGCTTAGGCCCGGTTCCCAATCAGCCCCAGCATTTT. It encodes CASSLGPVPNQPQHF.

V and J are TRBV11-3 and TRBJ2-1; a weak D match, TRBD1 (5 bases). Between the trimmed V and J ends, which lost 3 bases and 5 bases, there was a span of 14 bases. The V gene's germline CDR1 is SGHNT and CDR2 YENEEA. The CDR3 covers 15 residues. CDR3 in amino acids: CASSFESGQNNEQFF. In DNA, the CDR3 is TGTGCCAGCAGCTTTGAGTCAGGGCAGAACAATGAGCAGTTCTTC. The full variable domain, in which reference TRBV11-3 and TRBJ2-1 provide the parts outside the CDR3, is EAGVVQSPRYKIIEKKQPVAFWCNPISGHNTLYWYLQNLGQGPELLIRYENEEAVDDSQLPKDRFSAERLKGVDSTLKIQPAELGDSAVYLCASSFESGQNNEQFFGPGTRLTVL.

The chain couples TRBV27 to TRBJ2-7; 9 nucleotides agree with TRBD1. Germline trimming cut 1 base from V and 5 bases from J; bases unmatched to any gene: 0. The CDR3 sequence is 13 residues long. The germline CDR1 and CDR2 sequences are MNHEY and SMNVEV (reference sequence). As DNA, the CDR3 is TGTGCCAGCAGTTTATGGGACAGGGACGAGCAGTACTTC. Translated: CASSLWDRDEQYF.

The gene calls are TRBV30 and TRBJ2-6; TRBD1 matches at 10 bases. V trimming: 6 bases; J trimming: 2 bases; junction bases outside the gene matches: 10. The germline V gene has CDR1 GTSNPN and CDR2 SVGIG (reference sequence). The CDR3 is 17 amino acids. The CDR3 DNA reads as TGTGCCTGCGGACAGGGGGTGCCAGGGACTGGGGCCAACGTCCTGACTTTC. Translated, it gives CACGQGVPGTGANVLTF.

The V gene is TRBV2, the J gene TRBJ1-5, with a tentative D call TRBD1 (5 bases). The V and J ends lost 6 bases and 2 bases respectively, with 11 bases between them. This CDR3 is built from 14 residues. Germline CDR1 is SNHLY and CDR2 is FYNNEI. The CDR3 loop reads CASRGSGGNQPQHF. The CDR3 DNA sequence: TGTGCCAGCAGAGGTTCGGGGGGCAATCAGCCCCAGCATTTT.

The rearrangement links TRBV19 to TRBJ1-4; 9 bases agree with TRBD1. Looked up from germline, CDR1 is LNHDA and CDR2 is SQIVND (reference sequence). The CDR3 has 14 amino acids. V shed 5 bases and J 8 bases; nucleotides not matched to a gene: 6. CDR3 coding DNA: TGTGCCAGTAGTCGGACAGGGGTCTTGGAAAAACTGTTTTTT. As protein: CASSRTGVLEKLFF. Full variable domain (remainder filled in from reference TRBV19 and TRBJ1-4): DGGITQSPKYLFRKEGQNVTLSCEQNLNHDAMYWYRQDPGQGLRLIYYSQIVNDFQKGDIAEGYSVSREKKESFPLTVTSAQKNPTAFYLCASSRTGVLEKLFFGSGTQLSVL.

This chain uses TRBV29-1 with TRBJ2-2, with D perhaps TRBD1 (7 bases). The germline V gene encodes CDR1 SQVTM and CDR2 ANQGSEA. The CDR3 loop spans 16 amino acids. Trimming took off 4 bases at V and 1 base at J, with 16 bases between the two ends. Here the CDR3 DNA reads TGCAGCGTTGGTCTAAGGCAGGGGGGGAACACCGGGGAGCTGTTTTTT. Its translation is CSVGLRQGGNTGELFF.